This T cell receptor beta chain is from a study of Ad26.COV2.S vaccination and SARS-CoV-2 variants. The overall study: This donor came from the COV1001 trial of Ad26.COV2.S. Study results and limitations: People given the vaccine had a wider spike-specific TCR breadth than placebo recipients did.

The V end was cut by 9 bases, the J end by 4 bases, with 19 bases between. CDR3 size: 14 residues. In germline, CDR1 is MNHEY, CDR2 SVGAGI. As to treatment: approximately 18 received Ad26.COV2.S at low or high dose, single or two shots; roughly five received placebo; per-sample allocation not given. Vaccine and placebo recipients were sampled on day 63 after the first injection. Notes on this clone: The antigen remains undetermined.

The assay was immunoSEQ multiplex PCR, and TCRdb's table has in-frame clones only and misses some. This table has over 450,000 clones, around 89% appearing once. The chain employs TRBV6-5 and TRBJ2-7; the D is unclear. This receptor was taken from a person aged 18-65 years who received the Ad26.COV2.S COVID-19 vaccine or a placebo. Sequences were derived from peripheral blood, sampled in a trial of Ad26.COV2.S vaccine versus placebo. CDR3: CASGPASSEYEQYF. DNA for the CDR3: TGTGCCAGTGGGCCTGCCAGCAGCGAATACGAGCAGTACTTC.